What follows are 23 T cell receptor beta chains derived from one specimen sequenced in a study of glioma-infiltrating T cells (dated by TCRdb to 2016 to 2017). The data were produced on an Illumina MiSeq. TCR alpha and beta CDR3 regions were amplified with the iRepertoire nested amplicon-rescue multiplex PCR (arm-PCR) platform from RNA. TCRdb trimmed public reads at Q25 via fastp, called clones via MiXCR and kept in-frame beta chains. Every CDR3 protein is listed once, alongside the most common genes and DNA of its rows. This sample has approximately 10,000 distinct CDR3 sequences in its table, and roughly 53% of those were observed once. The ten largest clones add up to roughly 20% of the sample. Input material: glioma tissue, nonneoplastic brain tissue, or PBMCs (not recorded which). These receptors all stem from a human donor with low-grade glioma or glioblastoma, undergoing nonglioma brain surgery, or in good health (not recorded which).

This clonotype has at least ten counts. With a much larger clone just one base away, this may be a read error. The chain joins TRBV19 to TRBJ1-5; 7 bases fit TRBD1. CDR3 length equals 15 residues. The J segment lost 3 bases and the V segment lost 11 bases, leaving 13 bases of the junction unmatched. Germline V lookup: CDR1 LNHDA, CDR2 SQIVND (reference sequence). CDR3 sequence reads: CAAKGTGVFNQPQHF. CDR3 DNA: TGTGCCGCAAAGGGAACAGGGGTCTTCAATCAGCCCCAGCATTTT.

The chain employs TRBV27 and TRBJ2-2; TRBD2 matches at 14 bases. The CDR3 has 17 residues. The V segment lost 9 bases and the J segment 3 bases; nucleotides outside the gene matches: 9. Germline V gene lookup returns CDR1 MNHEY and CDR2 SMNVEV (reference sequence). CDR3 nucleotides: TGTGCCAGTAGCCCCCTGGGACTAGCGGGAGACACCGGGGAGCTGTTTTTT. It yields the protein CASSPLGLAGDTGELFF.

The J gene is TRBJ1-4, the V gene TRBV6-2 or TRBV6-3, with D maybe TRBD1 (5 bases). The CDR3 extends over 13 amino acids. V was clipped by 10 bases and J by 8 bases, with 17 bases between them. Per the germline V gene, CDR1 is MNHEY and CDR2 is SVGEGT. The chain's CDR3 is CAIRDSSGEKLFF. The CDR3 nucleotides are TGTGCCATCAGAGACAGCTCAGGAGAAAAACTGTTTTTT.

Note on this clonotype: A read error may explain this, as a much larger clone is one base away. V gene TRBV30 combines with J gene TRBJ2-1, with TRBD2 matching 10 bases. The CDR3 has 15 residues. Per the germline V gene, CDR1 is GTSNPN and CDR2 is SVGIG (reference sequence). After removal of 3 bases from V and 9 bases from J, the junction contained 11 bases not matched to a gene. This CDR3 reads CAWSPRAGGEVEQFF. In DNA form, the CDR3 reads TGTGCCTGGAGCCCCAGAGCGGGAGGGGAGGTTGAGCAGTTCTTC. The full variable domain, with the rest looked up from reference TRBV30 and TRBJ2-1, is SQTIHQWPATLVQPVGSPLSLECTVEGTSNPNLYWYRQAAGRGLQLLFYSVGIGQISSEVPQNLSASRPQDRQFILSSKKLLLSDSGFYLCAWSPRAGGEVEQFFGPGTRLTVL.

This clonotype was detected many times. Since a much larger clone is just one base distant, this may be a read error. Here the CDR3 reads CASRRPGQVDYGYTF. The CDR3 bases are TGTGCCAGCAGGAGACCGGGACAGGTGGACTATGGCTACACCTTC. The chain links TRBV27 to TRBJ1-2; 8 nucleotides line up with TRBD1. The CDR3 has 15 residues. Trimming cost V 6 bases and J 3 bases; bases outside gene matches: 9. Germline assignment: CDR1 MNHEY and CDR2 SMNVEV (reference sequence).

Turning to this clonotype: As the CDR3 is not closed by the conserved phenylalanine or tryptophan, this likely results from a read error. In DNA, the CDR3 is TGCAGTGCTAGTCGGGGGGAAGAGACCCAGTACCTC. Its translation: CSASRGEETQYL. The V and J genes are TRBV20-1 and TRBJ2-5, with TRBD2 identical over 7 bases. The CDR3 is 12 amino acids. The ends lost 3 bases at V and 3 bases at J; junction bases unmatched: 1. CDR1 and CDR2 from the germline V gene are DFQATT and SNEGSKA (reference sequence).

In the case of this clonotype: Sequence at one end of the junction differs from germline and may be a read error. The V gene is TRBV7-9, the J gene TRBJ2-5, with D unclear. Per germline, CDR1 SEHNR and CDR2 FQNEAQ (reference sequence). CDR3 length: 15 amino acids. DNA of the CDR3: TGTGCCAGCAGCTTACCCGTGGGGATTCAAGAGACACAGTACTTC. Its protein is CASSLPVGIQETQYF.

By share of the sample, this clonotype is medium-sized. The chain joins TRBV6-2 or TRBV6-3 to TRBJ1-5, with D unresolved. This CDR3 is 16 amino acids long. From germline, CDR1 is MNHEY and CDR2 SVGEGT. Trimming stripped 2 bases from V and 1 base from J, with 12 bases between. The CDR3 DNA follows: TGTGCCAGCAGTTACATCGGAGGGCTGAGCAATCAGCCCCAGCATTTT. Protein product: CASSYIGGLSNQPQHF.

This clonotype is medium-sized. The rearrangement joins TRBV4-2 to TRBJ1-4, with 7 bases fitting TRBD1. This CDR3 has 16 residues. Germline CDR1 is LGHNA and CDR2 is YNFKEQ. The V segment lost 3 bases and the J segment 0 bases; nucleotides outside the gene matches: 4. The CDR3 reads CASSHDRATTNEKLFF. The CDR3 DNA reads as TGTGCCAGCAGCCATGACAGGGCCACAACTAATGAAAAACTGTTTTTT.

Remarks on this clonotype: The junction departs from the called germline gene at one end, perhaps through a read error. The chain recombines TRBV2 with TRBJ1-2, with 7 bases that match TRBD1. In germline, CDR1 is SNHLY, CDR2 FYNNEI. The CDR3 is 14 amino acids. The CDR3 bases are TGTGCCTGCAGGGGGGACAGCGTGAACTATGGCTACACCTTC. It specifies CACRGDSVNYGYTF.

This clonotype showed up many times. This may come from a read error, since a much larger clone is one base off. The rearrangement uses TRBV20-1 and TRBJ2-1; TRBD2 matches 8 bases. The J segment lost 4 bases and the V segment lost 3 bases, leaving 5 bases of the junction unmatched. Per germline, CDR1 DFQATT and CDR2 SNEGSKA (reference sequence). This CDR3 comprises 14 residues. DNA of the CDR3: TGCAGTGCTAGGGAGGGACTAGGGTACAATGAGCAGTTCTTC. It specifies CSAREGLGYNEQFF.

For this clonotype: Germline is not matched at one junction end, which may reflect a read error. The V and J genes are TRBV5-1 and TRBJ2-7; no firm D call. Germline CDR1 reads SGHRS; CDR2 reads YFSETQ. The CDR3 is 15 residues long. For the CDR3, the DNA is TGCGCCAGCAGCTTAGGCGGCAGTGACACTTACGATCAGTACTTC. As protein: CASSLGGSDTYDQYF. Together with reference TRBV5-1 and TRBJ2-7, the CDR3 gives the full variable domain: KAGVTQTPRYLIKTRGQQVTLSCSPISGHRSVSWYQQTPGQGLQFLFEYFSETQRNKGNFPGRFSGRQFSNSRSEMNVSTLELGDSALYLCASSLGGSDTYDQYFGPGTRLTVT.

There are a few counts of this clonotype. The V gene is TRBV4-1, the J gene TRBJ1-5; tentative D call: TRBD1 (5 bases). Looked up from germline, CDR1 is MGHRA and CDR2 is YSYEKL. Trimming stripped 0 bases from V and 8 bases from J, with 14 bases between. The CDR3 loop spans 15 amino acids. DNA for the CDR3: TGCGCCAGCAGCCAAGACAGGGACCTGGAAAAGCCCCAGCATTTT. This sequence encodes CASSQDRDLEKPQHF.

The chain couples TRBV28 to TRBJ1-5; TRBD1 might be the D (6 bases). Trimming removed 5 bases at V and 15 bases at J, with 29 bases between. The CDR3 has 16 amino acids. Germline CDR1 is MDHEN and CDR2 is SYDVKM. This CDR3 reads CASSRKGVISNQPAHF. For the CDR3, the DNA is TGTGCCAGCAGTCGGAAGGGGGTTATCAGCAATCAGCCCGCGCATTTT. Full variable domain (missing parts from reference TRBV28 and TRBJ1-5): DVKVTQSSRYLVKRTGEKVFLECVQDMDHENMFWYRQDPGLGLRLIYFSYDVKMKEKGDIPEGYSVSREKKERFSLILESASTNQTSMYLCASSRKGVISNQPAHFGDGTRLSIL.

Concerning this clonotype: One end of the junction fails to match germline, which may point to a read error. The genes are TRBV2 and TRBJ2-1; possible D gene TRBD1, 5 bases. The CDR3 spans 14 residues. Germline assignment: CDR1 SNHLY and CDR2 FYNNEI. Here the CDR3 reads CANSEGVYYNEQLF. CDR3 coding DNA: TGTGCCAATAGTGAAGGGGTCTACTACAATGAGCAGCTCTTC.

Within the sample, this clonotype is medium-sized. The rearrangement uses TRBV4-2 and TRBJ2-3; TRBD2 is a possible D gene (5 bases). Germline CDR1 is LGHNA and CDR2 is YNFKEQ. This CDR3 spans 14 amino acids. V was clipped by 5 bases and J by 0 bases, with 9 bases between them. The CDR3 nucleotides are TGTGCCAGCAGCTCAAGCGGTAGCACAGATACGCAGTATTTT. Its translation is CASSSSGSTDTQYF.

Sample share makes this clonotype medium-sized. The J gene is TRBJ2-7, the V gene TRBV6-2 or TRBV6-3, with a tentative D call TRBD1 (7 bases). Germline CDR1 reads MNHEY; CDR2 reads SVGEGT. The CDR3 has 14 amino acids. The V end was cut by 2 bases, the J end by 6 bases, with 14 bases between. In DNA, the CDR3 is TGTGCCAGCAGTTACGCAGGGGGACTGCGCGAGCAGTACTTC. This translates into CASSYAGGLREQYF.

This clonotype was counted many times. CDR3: CASSPGLADEQYF. In DNA form, the CDR3 reads TGTGCCAGCAGCCCGGGACTAGCGGATGAGCAGTACTTC. The V gene is TRBV13, the J gene TRBJ2-7; TRBD2 matches 11 bases. The CDR3 spans 13 residues. Germline V gene sequence: CDR1 PRHDT, CDR2 FYEKMQ (reference sequence). J gave up 7 bases and V 5 bases, and 4 bases lay outside the gene matches.

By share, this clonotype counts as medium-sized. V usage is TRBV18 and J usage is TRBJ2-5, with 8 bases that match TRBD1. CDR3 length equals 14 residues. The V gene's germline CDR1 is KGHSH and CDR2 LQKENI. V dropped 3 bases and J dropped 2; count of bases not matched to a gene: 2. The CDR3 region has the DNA TGTGCCAGCTCACCGGGACAGGTACAAGAGACCCAGTACTTC. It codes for CASSPGQVQETQYF.

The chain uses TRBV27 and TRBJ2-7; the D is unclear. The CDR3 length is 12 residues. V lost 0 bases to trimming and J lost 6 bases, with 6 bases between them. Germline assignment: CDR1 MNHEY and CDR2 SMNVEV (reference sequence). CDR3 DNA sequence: TGTGCCAGCAGTTTATCAGGACGCGAGCAGTACTTC. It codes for CASSLSGREQYF.

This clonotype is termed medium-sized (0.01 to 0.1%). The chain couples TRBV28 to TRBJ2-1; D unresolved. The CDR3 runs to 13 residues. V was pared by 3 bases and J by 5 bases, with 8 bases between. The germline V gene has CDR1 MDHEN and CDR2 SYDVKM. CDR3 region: CASSFDPDNEQFF. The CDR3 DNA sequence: TGTGCCAGCAGTTTCGACCCCGACAATGAGCAGTTCTTC.

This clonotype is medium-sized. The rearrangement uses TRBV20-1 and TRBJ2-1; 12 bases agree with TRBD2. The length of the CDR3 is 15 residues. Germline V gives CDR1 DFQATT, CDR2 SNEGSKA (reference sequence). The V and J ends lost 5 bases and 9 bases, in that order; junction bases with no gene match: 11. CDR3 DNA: TGCAGTGCTCCTAGCGGGAGGGCCAGAAGGGGTGAGCAGTTCTTC. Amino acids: CSAPSGRARRGEQFF.

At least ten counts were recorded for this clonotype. CDR3 in DNA: TGCGCCAGCGCCCGGCTCCTAGCGGGGGGTACAGATACGCAGTATTTT. This translates into CASARLLAGGTDTQYF. This chain connects TRBV5-1 to TRBJ2-3; 11 bases are a match to TRBD2. CDR1 is SGHRS, CDR2 YFSETQ, per germline. With 7 bases clipped from V and 3 bases from J, the junction kept 10 bases outside the gene matches. This CDR3 comprises 16 residues.